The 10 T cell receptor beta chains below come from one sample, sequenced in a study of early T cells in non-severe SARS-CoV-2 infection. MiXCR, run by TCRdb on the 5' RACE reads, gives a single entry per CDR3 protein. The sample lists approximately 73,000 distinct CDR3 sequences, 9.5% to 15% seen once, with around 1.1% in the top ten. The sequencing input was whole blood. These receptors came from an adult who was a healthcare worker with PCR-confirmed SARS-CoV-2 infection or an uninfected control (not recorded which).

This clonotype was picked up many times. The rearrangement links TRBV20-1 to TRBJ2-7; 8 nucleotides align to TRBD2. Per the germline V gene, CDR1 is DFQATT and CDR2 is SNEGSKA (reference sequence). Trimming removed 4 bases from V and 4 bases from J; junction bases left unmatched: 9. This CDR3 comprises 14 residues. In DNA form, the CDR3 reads TGCAGTGCTAAGAGCGGACTAGCTGGGTACGAGCAGTACTTC. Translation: CSAKSGLAGYEQYF.

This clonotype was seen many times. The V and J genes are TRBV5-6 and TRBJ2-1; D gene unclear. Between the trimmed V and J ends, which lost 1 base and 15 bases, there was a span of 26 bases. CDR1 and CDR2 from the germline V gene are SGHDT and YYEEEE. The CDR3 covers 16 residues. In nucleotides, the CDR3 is TGTGCCAGCAGCTTGTTATCCGGGCTGGCAGCCCTGGTACCGTTCTTC. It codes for CASSLLSGLAALVPFF.

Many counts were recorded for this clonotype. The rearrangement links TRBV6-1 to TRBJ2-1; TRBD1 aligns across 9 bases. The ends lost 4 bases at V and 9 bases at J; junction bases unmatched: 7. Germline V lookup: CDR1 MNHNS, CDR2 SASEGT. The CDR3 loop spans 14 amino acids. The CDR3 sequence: CASSGGQGAGEQFF. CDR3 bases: TGTGCCAGCAGTGGGGGACAGGGTGCTGGTGAGCAGTTCTTC.

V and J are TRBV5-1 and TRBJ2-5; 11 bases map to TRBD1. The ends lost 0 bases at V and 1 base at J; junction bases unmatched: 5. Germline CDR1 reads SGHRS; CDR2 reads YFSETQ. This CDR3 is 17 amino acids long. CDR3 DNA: TGCGCCAGCAGCTTGGTGGGACAGGGGGACCCCCAAGAGACCCAGTACTTC. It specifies CASSLVGQGDPQETQYF. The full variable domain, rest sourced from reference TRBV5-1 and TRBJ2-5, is KAGVTQTPRYLIKTRGQQVTLSCSPISGHRSVSWYQQTPGQGLQFLFEYFSETQRNKGNFPGRFSGRQFSNSRSEMNVSTLELGDSALYLCASSLVGQGDPQETQYFGPGTRLLVL.

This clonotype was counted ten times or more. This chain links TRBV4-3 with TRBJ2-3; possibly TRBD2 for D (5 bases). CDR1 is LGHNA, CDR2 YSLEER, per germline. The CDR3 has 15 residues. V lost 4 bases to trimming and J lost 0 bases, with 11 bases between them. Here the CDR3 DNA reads TGCGCCAGCAGCCCAGACCAGCGGAGCACAGATACGCAGTATTTT. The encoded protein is CASSPDQRSTDTQYF.

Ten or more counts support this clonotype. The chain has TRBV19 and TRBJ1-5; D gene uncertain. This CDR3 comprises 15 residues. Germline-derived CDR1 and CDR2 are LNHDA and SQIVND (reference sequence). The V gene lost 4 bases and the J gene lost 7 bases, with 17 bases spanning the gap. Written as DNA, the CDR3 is TGTGCCAGTAGTACGGACGGGGTGGGTAGACAGCCCCAGCATTTT. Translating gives CASSTDGVGRQPQHF.

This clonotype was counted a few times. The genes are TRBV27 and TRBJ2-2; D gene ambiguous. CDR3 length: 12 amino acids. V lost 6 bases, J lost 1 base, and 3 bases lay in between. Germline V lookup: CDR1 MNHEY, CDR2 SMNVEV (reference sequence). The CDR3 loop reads CASRKNTGELFF. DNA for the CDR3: TGTGCCAGCAGGAAGAACACCGGGGAGCTGTTTTTT.

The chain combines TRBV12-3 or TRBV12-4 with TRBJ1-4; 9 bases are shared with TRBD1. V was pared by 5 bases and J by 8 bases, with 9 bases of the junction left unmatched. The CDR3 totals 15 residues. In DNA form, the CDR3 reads TGTGCCAGCAGTGGTACCGGGACAGGGAAGGAAAAACTGTTTTTT. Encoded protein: CASSGTGTGKEKLFF.

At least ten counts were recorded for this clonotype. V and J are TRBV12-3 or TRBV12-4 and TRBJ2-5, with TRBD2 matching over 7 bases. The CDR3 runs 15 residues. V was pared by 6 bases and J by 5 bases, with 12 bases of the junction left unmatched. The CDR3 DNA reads TGTGCCAGCAGCCTTGGGAGGGGTTTTCAGGAGACCCAGTACTTC. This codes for CASSLGRGFQETQYF.

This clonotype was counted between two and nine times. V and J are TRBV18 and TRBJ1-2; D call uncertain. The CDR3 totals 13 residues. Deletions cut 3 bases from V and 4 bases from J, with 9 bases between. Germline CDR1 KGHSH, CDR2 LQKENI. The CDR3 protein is CASSPEITYGYTF. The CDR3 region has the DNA TGTGCCAGCTCACCCGAAATTACCTATGGCTACACCTTC.